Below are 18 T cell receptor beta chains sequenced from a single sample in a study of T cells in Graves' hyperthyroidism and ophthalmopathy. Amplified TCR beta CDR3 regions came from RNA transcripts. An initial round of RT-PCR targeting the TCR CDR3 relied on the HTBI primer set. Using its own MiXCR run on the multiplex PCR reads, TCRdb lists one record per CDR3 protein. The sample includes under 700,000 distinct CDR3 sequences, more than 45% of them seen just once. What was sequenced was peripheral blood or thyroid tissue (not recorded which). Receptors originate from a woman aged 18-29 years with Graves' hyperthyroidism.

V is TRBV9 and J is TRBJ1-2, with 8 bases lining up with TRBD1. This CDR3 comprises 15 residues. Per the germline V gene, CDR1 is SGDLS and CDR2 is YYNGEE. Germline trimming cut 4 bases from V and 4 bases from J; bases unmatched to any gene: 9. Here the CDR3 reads CASSQSTGVRYGYTF. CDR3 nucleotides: TGTGCCAGCAGCCAGTCGACAGGGGTGCGCTATGGCTACACCTTC.

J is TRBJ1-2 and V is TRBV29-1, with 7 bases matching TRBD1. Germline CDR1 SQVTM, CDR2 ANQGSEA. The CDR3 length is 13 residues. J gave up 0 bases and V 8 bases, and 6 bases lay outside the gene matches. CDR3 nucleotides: TGCAGCAGTGGTGGGACAGCTAACTATGGCTACACCTTC. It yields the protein CSSGGTANYGYTF.

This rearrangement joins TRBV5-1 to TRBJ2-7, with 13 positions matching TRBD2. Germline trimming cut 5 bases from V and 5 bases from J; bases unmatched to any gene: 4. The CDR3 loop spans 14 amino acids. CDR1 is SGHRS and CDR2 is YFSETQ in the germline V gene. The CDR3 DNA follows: TGCGCCAGCAGGGAAACTAGCGGGGGGGACGAGCAGTACTTC. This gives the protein CASRETSGGDEQYF.

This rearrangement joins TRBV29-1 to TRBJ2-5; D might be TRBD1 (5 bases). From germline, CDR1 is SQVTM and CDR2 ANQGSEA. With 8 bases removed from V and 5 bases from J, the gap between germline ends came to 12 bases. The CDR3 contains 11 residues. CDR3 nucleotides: TGCAGCACGACAGTTGCCGAGACCCAGTACTTC. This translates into CSTTVAETQYF.

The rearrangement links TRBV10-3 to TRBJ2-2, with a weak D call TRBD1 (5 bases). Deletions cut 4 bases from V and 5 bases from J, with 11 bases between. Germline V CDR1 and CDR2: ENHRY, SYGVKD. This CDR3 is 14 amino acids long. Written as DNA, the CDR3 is TGTGCCATCAGTGTTCAGGGTGGGACCGGGGAGCTGTTTTTT. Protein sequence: CAISVQGGTGELFF.

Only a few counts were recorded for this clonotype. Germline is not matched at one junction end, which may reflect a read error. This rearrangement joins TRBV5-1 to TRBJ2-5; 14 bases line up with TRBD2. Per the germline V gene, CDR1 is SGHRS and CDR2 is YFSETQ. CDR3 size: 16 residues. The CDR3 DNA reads TGTGCCAGCAGCTTGCCGGGACTAGCGGGAGTTGAGACCCAGTACTTC. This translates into CASSLPGLAGVETQYF.

CDR3 nucleotides: TGTGCCAGCAGTGAAGTGGGGCGACAGGGTGCCCAAGGCTACACCTTC. Encoded protein: CASSEVGRQGAQGYTF. The chain carries TRBV25-1 and TRBJ1-2; 7 bases fit TRBD1. Germline assignment: CDR1 MGHDK and CDR2 SYGVNS. The CDR3 extends over 16 amino acids. V was clipped by 2 bases and J by 8 bases; unmatched bases: 14.

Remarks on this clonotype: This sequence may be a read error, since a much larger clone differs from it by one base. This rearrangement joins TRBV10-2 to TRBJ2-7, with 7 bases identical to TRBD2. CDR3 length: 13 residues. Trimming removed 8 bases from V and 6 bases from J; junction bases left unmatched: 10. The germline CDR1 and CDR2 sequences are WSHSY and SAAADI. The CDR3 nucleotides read TGCGCCAGCGCTATGGGAGGGCCCCTCGAGCAGTACTTC. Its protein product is CASAMGGPLEQYF.

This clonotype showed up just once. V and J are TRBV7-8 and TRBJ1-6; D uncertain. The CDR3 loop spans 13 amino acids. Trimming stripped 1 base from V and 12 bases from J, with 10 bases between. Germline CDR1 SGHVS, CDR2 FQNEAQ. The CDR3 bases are TGTGCCAGCAGCTTAGGAGGCGGCGAACCCCTCCACTTT. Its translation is CASSLGGGEPLHF.

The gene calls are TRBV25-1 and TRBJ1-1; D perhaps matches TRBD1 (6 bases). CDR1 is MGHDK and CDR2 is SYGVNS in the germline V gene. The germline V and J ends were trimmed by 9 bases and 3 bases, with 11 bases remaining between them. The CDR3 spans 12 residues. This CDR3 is CASIGGDTEAFF. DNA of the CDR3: TGTGCCAGTATAGGGGGGGACACTGAAGCTTTCTTT.

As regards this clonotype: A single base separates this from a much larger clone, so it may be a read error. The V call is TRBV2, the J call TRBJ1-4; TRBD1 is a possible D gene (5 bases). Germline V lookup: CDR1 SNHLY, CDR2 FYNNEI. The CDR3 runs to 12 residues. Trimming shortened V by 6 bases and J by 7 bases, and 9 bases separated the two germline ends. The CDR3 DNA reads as TGTGCCAGCAGGGGGACCGTTGAAAAACTGTTTTTT. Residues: CASRGTVEKLFF.

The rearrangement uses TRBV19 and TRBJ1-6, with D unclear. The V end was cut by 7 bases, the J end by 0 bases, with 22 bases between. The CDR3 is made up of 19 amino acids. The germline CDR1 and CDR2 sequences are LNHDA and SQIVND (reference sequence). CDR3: CASNEGVNSLSSYNSPLHF. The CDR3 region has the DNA TGTGCCAGTAATGAGGGAGTCAACTCACTGAGCTCCTATAATTCACCCCTCCACTTT.

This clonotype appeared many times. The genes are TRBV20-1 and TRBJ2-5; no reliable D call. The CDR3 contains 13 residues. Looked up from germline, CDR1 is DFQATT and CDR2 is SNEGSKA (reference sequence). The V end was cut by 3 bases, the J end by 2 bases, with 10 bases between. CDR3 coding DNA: TGCAGTGCTAGTAGGGTCTTACAAGAGACCCAGTACTTC. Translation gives CSASRVLQETQYF.

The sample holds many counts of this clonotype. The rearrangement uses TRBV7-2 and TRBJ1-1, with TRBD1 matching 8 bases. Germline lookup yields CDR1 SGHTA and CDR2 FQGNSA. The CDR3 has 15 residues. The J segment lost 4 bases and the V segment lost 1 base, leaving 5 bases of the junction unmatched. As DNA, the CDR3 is TGTGCCAGCAGCTTAGAGAGACAGGGGCGCACTGAAGCTTTCTTT. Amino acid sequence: CASSLERQGRTEAFF.

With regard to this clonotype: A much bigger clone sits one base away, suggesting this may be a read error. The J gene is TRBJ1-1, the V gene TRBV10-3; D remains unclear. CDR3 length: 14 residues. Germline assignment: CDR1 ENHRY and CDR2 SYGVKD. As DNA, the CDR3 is TGTGCCGTCAGTGAGAATGGTAGGGACACTGAAGCTTTCTTT. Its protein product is CAVSENGRDTEAFF.

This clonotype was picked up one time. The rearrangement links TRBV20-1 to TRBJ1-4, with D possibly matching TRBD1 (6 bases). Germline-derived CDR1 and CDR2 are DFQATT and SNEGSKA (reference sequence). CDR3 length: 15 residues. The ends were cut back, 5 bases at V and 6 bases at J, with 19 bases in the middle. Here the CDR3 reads CSALPSDSPYEKLFF. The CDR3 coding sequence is TGCAGTGCTCTCCCCTCGGACAGCCCTTATGAAAAACTGTTTTTT.

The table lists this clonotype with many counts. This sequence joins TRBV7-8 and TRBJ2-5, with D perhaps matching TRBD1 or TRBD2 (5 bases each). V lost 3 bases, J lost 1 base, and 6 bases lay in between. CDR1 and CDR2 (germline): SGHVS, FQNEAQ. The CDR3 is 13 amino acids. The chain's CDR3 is CASSFGTQETQYF. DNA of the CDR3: TGTGCCAGCAGCTTCGGGACCCAAGAGACCCAGTACTTC.

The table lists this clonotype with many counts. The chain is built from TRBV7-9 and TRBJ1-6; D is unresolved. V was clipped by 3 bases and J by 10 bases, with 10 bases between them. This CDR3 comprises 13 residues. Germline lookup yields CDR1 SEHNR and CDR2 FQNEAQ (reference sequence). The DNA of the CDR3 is TGTGCCAGCAGCTTGGATGCCGCCTCACCCCTCCACTTT. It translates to CASSLDAASPLHF.